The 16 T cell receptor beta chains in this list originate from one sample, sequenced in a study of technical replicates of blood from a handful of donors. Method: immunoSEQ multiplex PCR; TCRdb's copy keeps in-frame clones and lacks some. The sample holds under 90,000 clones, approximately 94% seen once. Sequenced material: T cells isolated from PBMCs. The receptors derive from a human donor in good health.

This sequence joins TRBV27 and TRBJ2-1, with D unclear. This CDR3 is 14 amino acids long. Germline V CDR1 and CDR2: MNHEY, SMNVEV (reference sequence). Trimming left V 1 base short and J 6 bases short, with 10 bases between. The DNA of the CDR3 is TGTGCCAGCAGTTTATATGGAGTGGGCAATGAGCAGTTCTTC. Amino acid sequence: CASSLYGVGNEQFF.

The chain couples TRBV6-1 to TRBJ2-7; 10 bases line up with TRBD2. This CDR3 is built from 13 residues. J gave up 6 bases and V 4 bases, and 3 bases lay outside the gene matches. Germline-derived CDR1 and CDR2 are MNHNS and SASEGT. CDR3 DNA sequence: TGTGCCAGCAGTGGAACTAGCGGGACCGAGCAGTACTTC. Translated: CASSGTSGTEQYF.

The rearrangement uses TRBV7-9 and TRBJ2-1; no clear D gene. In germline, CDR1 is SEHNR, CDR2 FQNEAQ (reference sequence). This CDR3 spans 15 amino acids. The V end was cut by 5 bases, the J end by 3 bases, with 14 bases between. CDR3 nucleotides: TGTGCCAGCAGCCGTAGCATTGGCTTCTACAATGAGCAGTTCTTC. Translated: CASSRSIGFYNEQFF.

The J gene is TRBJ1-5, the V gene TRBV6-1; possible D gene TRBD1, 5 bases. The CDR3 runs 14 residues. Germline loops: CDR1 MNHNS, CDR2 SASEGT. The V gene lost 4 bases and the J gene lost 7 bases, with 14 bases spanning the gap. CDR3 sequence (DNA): TGTGCCAGCAGTGGATTCCAGGGTAACCAGCCCCAGCATTTT. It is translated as CASSGFQGNQPQHF.

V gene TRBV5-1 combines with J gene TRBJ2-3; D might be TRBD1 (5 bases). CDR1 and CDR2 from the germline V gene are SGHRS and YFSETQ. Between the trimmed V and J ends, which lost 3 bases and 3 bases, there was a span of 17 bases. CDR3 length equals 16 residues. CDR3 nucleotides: TGCGCCAGCAGCTCGCCGGGCAGGGCTGGGACAGATACGCAGTATTTT. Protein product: CASSSPGRAGTDTQYF.

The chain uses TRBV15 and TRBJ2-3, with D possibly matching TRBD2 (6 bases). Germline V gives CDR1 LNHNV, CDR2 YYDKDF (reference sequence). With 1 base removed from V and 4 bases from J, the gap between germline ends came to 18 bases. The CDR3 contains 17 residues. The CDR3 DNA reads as TGTGCCACCAGCAGAGGGAGGGGAGCTAGCGTCGCAGATACGCAGTATTTT. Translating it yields CATSRGRGASVADTQYF.

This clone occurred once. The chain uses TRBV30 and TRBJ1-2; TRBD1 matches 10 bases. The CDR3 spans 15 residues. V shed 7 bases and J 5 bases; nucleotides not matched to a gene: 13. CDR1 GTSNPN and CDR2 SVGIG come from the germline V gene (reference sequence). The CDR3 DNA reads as TGTGCCTCTACTGGGGACAGGGGTTGGGGATATGGCTACACCTTC. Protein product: CASTGDRGWGYGYTF.

The CDR3 is CASSWGTPGPESSPLHF. DNA of the CDR3: TGTGCCAGCAGCTGGGGAACCCCAGGGCCGGAGAGTTCACCCCTCCACTTT. V is TRBV11-3 and J is TRBJ1-6, with D perhaps matching TRBD1 (5 bases). Per germline, CDR1 SGHNT and CDR2 YENEEA. The length of the CDR3 is 17 residues. V lost 4 bases and J 9 bases, leaving 22 bases between the germline ends.

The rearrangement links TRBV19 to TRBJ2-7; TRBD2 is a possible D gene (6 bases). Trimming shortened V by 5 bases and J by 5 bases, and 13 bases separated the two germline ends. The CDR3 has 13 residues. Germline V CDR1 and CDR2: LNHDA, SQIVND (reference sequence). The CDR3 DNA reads TGTGCCAGTAGTTTCCGGGGGACCCACGAGCAGTACTTC. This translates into CASSFRGTHEQYF.

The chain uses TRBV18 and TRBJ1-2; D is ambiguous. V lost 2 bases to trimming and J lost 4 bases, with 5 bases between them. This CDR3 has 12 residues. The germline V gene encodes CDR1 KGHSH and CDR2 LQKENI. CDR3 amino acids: CASSPYSYGYTF. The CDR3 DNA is TGTGCCAGCTCACCATACAGCTATGGCTACACCTTC.

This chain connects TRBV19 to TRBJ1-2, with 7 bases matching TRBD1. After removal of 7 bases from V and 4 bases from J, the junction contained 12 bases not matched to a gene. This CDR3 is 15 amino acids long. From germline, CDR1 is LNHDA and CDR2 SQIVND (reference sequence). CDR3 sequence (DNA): TGTGCCAGTACCCCGTCAGGGGGGCTGATCTATGGCTACACCTTC. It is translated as CASTPSGGLIYGYTF.

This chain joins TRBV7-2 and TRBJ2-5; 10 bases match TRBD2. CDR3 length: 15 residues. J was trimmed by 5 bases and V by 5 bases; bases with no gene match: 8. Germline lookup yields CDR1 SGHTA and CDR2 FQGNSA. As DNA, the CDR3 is TGTGCCAGCAGCCTTAGCGGGGGGCTCGGGGAGACCCAGTACTTC. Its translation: CASSLSGGLGETQYF.

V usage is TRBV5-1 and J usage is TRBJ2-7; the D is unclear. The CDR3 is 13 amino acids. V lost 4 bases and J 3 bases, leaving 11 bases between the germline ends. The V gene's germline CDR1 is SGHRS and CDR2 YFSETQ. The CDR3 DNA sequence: TGCGCCAGCAGCCTTAGAGCTGGCTACGAGCAGTACTTC. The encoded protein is CASSLRAGYEQYF.

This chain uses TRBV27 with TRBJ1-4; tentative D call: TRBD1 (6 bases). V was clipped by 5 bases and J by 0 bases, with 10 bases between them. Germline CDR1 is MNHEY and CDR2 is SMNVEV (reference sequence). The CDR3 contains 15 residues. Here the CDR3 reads CASSDEGATNEKLFF. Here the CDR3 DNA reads TGTGCCAGCAGTGATGAGGGGGCAACTAATGAAAAACTGTTTTTT. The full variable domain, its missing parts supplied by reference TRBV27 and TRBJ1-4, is EAQVTQNPRYLITVTGKKLTVTCSQNMNHEYMSWYRQDPGLGLRQIYYSMNVEVTDKGDVPEGYKVSRKEKRNFPLILESPSPNQTSLYFCASSDEGATNEKLFFGSGTQLSVL.

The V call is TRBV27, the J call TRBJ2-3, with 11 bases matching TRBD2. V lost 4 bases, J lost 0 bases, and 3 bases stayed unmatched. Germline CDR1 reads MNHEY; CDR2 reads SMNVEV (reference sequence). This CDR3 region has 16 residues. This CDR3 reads CASSSSSGGSTDTQYF. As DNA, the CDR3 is TGTGCCAGCAGTTCCTCTAGCGGGGGGAGCACAGATACGCAGTATTTT.

The CDR3 sequence is CASSLGSSGGPSTDTQYF. Here the CDR3 DNA reads TGCGCCAGCAGCTTGGGTTCTAGCGGGGGCCCTAGCACAGATACGCAGTATTTT. The chain has TRBV5-1 and TRBJ2-3, with TRBD2 identical over 10 bases. Per the germline V gene, CDR1 is SGHRS and CDR2 is YFSETQ. The CDR3 contains 18 residues. The junction had 7 bases not matched to a gene; V was cut back by 0 bases and J by 0 bases.